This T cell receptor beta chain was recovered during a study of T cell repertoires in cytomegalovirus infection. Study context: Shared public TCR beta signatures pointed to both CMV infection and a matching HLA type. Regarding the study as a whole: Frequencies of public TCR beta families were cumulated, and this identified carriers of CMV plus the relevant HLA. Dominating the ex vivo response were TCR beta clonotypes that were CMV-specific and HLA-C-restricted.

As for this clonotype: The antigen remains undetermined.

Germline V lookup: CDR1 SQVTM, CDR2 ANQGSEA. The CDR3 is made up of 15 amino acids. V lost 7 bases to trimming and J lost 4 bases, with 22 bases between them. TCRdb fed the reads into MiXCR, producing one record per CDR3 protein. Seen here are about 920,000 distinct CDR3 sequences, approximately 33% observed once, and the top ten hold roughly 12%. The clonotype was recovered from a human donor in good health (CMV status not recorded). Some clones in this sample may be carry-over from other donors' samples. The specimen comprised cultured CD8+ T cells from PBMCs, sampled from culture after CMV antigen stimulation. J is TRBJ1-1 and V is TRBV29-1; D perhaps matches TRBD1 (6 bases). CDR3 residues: CSATEGGLLSTEAFF. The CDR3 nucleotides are TGCAGCGCTACCGAGGGGGGCCTCTTATCCACTGAAGCTTTCTTT.